These T cell receptor beta chains were read from a single sample in a study of blood T cell repertoires in COVID-19. The assay was immunoSEQ multiplex PCR, and TCRdb's table has in-frame clones only and misses some. The sample lists around 130,000 clones, 84% occurring once. Sequenced sample: PBMCs or T cells enriched from blood (not recorded which). The receptors stem from a man in his forties with acute COVID-19. The CDR3 runs from the conserved cysteine through the conserved F or W. D genes are given only for firm matches. A row's size may be missing; if present it is once, few, many or a size class.

j_call: TRBJ1-5; clone_size: NA; cdr3_length: 14; d_call: NA; v_call: TRBV7-2; cdr3_aa: CASSLGIHDQPQHF; cdr3_nt: TGTGCCAGCAGCTTGGGCATTCATGATCAGCCCCAGCATTTT
j_call: TRBJ1-5; clone_size: NA; cdr3_length: 13; d_call: NA; v_call: TRBV28; cdr3_aa: CASTPSGGQPQHF; cdr3_nt: TGTGCCAGCACCCCGTCGGGGGGACAGCCCCAGCATTTT
j_call: TRBJ2-7; clone_size: NA; cdr3_length: 13; d_call: NA; v_call: TRBV9; cdr3_aa: CASSVGPPYEQYF; cdr3_nt: TGTGCCAGCAGCGTAGGTCCTCCCTACGAGCAGTACTTC
j_call: TRBJ2-5; clone_size: NA; cdr3_length: 15; d_call: TRBD2; v_call: TRBV28; cdr3_aa: CASRPRGGEGETQYF; cdr3_nt: TGTGCCAGCAGACCCCGGGGGGGAGAGGGAGAGACCCAGTACTTC
j_call: TRBJ1-1; clone_size: NA; cdr3_length: 12; d_call: NA; v_call: TRBV30; cdr3_aa: CAWGPMNTEAFF; cdr3_nt: TGTGCCTGGGGTCCTATGAACACTGAAGCTTTCTTT
j_call: TRBJ2-7; clone_size: NA; cdr3_length: 15; d_call: TRBD1; v_call: TRBV18; cdr3_aa: CASSPDPGQGNKQYF; cdr3_nt: TGTGCCAGCTCACCGGACCCCGGACAGGGGAACAAGCAGTACTTC
j_call: TRBJ1-5; clone_size: NA; cdr3_length: 13; d_call: TRBD1; v_call: TRBV12-3/TRBV12-4; cdr3_aa: CASKGTVNQPQHF; cdr3_nt: TGTGCCAGCAAAGGGACAGTCAATCAGCCCCAGCATTTT
j_call: TRBJ1-2; clone_size: NA; cdr3_length: 14; d_call: NA; v_call: TRBV9; cdr3_aa: CASSALTANYGYTF; cdr3_nt: TGTGCCAGCAGTGCCCTGACTGCTAACTATGGCTACACCTTC
j_call: TRBJ1-4; clone_size: NA; cdr3_length: 12; d_call: TRBD1; v_call: TRBV3-1/TRBV3-2; cdr3_aa: CASSQRTGELFF; cdr3_nt: TGTGCCAGCAGCCAGCGTACAGGGGAACTGTTTTTT
j_call: TRBJ2-7; clone_size: NA; cdr3_length: 14; d_call: TRBD2; v_call: TRBV28; cdr3_aa: CASSPPGGSDEQYF; cdr3_nt: TGTGCCAGCAGTCCCCCCGGCGGGAGCGACGAGCAGTACTTC
j_call: TRBJ1-6; clone_size: NA; cdr3_length: 15; d_call: NA; v_call: TRBV5-1; cdr3_aa: CASSFSGMDNSPLHF; cdr3_nt: TGCGCCAGCAGCTTCTCAGGGATGGATAATTCACCCCTCCACTTT
j_call: TRBJ2-6; clone_size: NA; cdr3_length: 15; d_call: NA; v_call: TRBV19; cdr3_aa: CASSIYPSGANVLTF; cdr3_nt: TGTGCCAGTAGTATATATCCCTCTGGGGCCAACGTCCTGACTTTC
j_call: TRBJ2-7; clone_size: NA; cdr3_length: 14; d_call: NA; v_call: TRBV7-8; cdr3_aa: CASSESGADYEQYF; cdr3_nt: TGTGCCAGCAGTGAGTCTGGGGCAGACTACGAGCAGTACTTC
j_call: TRBJ2-2; clone_size: NA; cdr3_length: 13; d_call: NA; v_call: TRBV6-5; cdr3_aa: CASSYASAGELFF; cdr3_nt: TGTGCCAGCAGTTACGCTAGCGCCGGGGAGCTGTTTTTT
j_call: TRBJ1-2; clone_size: NA; cdr3_length: 13; d_call: NA; v_call: TRBV11-2; cdr3_aa: CASSLKGAWGYTF; cdr3_nt: TGTGCCAGCAGCTTAAAAGGGGCTTGGGGCTACACCTTC
j_call: TRBJ2-7; clone_size: NA; cdr3_length: 15; d_call: TRBD1; v_call: TRBV7-9; cdr3_aa: CASSFGTGPKNEQYF; cdr3_nt: TGTGCCAGCAGCTTTGGGACAGGGCCTAAGAACGAGCAGTACTTC
j_call: TRBJ1-2; clone_size: NA; cdr3_length: 14; d_call: NA; v_call: TRBV6-5; cdr3_aa: CASSYSGGNYGYTF; cdr3_nt: TGTGCCAGCAGTTACTCGGGAGGGAACTATGGCTACACCTTC
j_call: TRBJ2-7; clone_size: NA; cdr3_length: 17; d_call: TRBD2; v_call: TRBV6-9; cdr3_aa: CASSYFLAGGLPYEQYF; cdr3_nt: TGTGCCAGCAGTTATTTTCTAGCGGGGGGGCTTCCCTACGAGCAGTACTTC
j_call: TRBJ2-2; clone_size: NA; cdr3_length: 17; d_call: TRBD2; v_call: TRBV2; cdr3_aa: CASRYPSGGADTGELFF; cdr3_nt: TGTGCCAGCAGGTACCCTAGCGGGGGGGCCGACACCGGGGAGCTGTTTTTT
j_call: TRBJ1-2; clone_size: few; cdr3_length: 13; d_call: NA; v_call: TRBV11-2; cdr3_aa: CASSFSGAFGYTF; cdr3_nt: TGTGCCAGCAGCTTCTCAGGGGCTTTTGGCTACACCTTC
j_call: TRBJ1-1; clone_size: NA; cdr3_length: 13; d_call: TRBD1; v_call: TRBV28; cdr3_aa: CASLGQGTVEAFF; cdr3_nt: TGTGCCAGCTTGGGACAGGGGACCGTTGAAGCTTTCTTT
j_call: TRBJ1-6; clone_size: many; cdr3_length: 15; d_call: NA; v_call: TRBV11-2; cdr3_aa: CASSLEAGNNSPLHF; cdr3_nt: TGTGCCAGCAGCTTAGAAGCAGGCAACAATTCACCCCTCCACTTT
j_call: TRBJ2-1; clone_size: NA; cdr3_length: 16; d_call: TRBD2; v_call: TRBV3-1/TRBV3-2; cdr3_aa: CPRRRGTRGGADEQFF; cdr3_nt: TGTCCCCGCCGCCGGGGGACTCGCGGGGGGGCCGATGAGCAGTTCTTC
j_call: TRBJ2-7; clone_size: NA; cdr3_length: 15; d_call: NA; v_call: TRBV7-9; cdr3_aa: CASSLSGGPNYEQYF; cdr3_nt: TGTGCCAGCAGCTTATCCGGGGGACCTAACTACGAGCAGTACTTC
j_call: TRBJ1-2; clone_size: once; cdr3_length: 13; d_call: NA; v_call: TRBV6-5; cdr3_aa: CASRRPENYGYTF; cdr3_nt: TGTGCCAGCCGCAGGCCAGAGAACTATGGCTACACCTTC
j_call: TRBJ1-2; clone_size: NA; cdr3_length: 13; d_call: TRBD1; v_call: TRBV25-1; cdr3_aa: CASSEAPGGGYTF; cdr3_nt: TGTGCCAGCAGTGAAGCACCAGGGGGAGGCTACACCTTC
j_call: TRBJ2-3; clone_size: NA; cdr3_length: 13; d_call: NA; v_call: TRBV7-6; cdr3_aa: CASSFQVTDTQYF; cdr3_nt: TGTGCCAGCAGCTTCCAGGTCACAGATACGCAGTATTTT